One T cell receptor beta chain is described in this entry. Per the original methods: From reference gene primer amplification, estimates of nucleated cell counts were derived. Assay used: immunoSEQ multiplex PCR; TCRdb lists only in-frame clones, some missing. That table gives V, J and clone size, and the DNA gave D and trimming. The sample consists of roughly 100,000 clones, roughly 90% of them appearing once. The record originates from a study of blood T cell repertoires in COVID-19. Study details: Material from acute and convalescent COVID-19 was sourced from the United States, Italy and Spain. PBMCs, B-cell-depleted T cells, or T cells were the source of the cDNA or gDNA that made up the material.

The germline CDR1 and CDR2 sequences are MRHNA and SNTAGT. The CDR3 consists of 16 residues. J was trimmed by 2 bases and V by 3 bases; bases with no gene match: 5. Sequenced input: peripheral blood. This rearrangement joins TRBV6-4 to TRBJ2-3, with 10 bases lining up with TRBD2. The TCR sequence derives from a woman aged 80 or older with acute or convalescent COVID-19. This CDR3 reads CASSERTSGYTDTQYF. The CDR3 DNA reads TGTGCCAGCAGTGAGAGGACTAGCGGCTACACAGATACGCAGTATTTT.